These 29 T cell receptor beta chains share one sample of origin, sequenced in a study of shared T cell receptors in the human thymus. TCRdb's copy holds only in-frame clones and misses some; the assay was immunoSEQ multiplex PCR. The sample has hundreds of thousands of clones; 80% to 90% are singletons. These data also featured in a second study, about human thymus T cells.

Specimen: thymocytes. The receptors were gathered from a boy less than two years old with a congenital heart defect.

In DNA form, the CDR3 reads TGCAGCGTCCGGGGAGCTTTCTTT. It encodes CSVRGAFF. The gene calls are TRBV29-1 and TRBJ1-1; no clear D gene. The CDR3 length is 8 residues. Germline V gene sequence: CDR1 SQVTM, CDR2 ANQGSEA. V was cut by 6 bases and J by 10 bases, with 6 bases left in between.

This clone was counted only a few times. V and J are TRBV27 and TRBJ2-1; tentative D call: TRBD2 (5 bases). The CDR3 contains 15 residues. CDR1 is MNHEY, CDR2 SMNVEV, per germline (reference sequence). Trimming removed 5 bases from V and 2 bases from J, with 13 bases in between. The DNA for the CDR3 is TGTGCCAGCAGTCCCAACTGGCGGGCCTACAATGAGCAGTTCTTC. It yields the protein CASSPNWRAYNEQFF.

V is TRBV28 and J is TRBJ2-7; a weak D match, TRBD1 (6 bases). This CDR3 contains 15 residues. Deletions cut 4 bases from V and 3 bases from J, with 16 bases between. Per the germline V gene, CDR1 is MDHEN and CDR2 is SYDVKM. The CDR3 DNA is TGTGCCAGCAGTTGCCCACGGGGACAATGCTACGAGCAGTACTTC. It specifies CASSCPRGQCYEQYF.

A single count supports this clone. The rearrangement joins TRBV2 to TRBJ1-4, with D possibly matching TRBD1 (6 bases). CDR1 and CDR2 from the germline V gene are SNHLY and FYNNEI. V was shortened by 6 bases and J by 8 bases, with 25 bases between the two germline ends. The CDR3 consists of 17 residues. The CDR3 DNA reads as TGTGCCAGCAGCAAACAAAGGTCAGCCAGGCAGGGGGAAAAACTGTTTTTT. This gives the protein CASSKQRSARQGEKLFF.

The chain recombines TRBV9 with TRBJ1-6; a possible D gene is TRBD1 (5 bases). Per the germline V gene, CDR1 is SGDLS and CDR2 is YYNGEE. This CDR3 has 14 amino acids. V was cut by 3 bases and J by 5 bases, with 9 bases left in between. The CDR3 bases are TGTGCCAGCAGCGCGGGGGGAAATAATTCACCCCTCCACTTT. It translates to CASSAGGNNSPLHF.

This chain uses TRBV27 with TRBJ2-2, with 10 positions matching TRBD2. The CDR3 has 14 residues. V was clipped by 2 bases and J by 6 bases; unmatched bases: 0. The germline V gene has CDR1 MNHEY and CDR2 SMNVEV (reference sequence). CDR3 residues: CASSLGTSAGELFF. The CDR3 DNA is TGTGCCAGCAGTTTAGGGACTAGCGCCGGGGAGCTGTTTTTT.

J is TRBJ1-1 and V is TRBV6-5; D possibly corresponds to TRBD1 (6 bases). V lost 2 bases and J lost 6, with 13 bases in between. This CDR3 is 14 amino acids long. Germline-derived CDR1 and CDR2 are MNHEY and SVGAGI. CDR3 nucleotide sequence: TGTGCCAGCAGTTACGTATACAGGGACGCTGAAGCTTTCTTT. This gives the protein CASSYVYRDAEAFF.

The CDR3 here is CAWSVGQGINSNQPQHF. CDR3 DNA: TGTGCCTGGAGTGTGGGGCAGGGGATCAATAGCAATCAGCCCCAGCATTTT. V and J are TRBV30 and TRBJ1-5; D perhaps matches TRBD1 (6 bases). The CDR3 totals 17 residues. Per the germline V gene, CDR1 is GTSNPN and CDR2 is SVGIG (reference sequence). V was clipped by 0 bases and J by 0 bases, with 15 bases between them.

The gene calls are TRBV29-1 and TRBJ1-3; the match to TRBD1 covers 11 bases. Germline V gene lookup returns CDR1 SQVTM and CDR2 ANQGSEA. With V trimmed by 0 bases and J by 0 bases, 13 bases remained unmatched. The CDR3 has 20 residues. The CDR3 DNA sequence: TGCAGCGTTGAAGAATTGGACAGGGGGCCCGCGACGCACTCTGGAAACACCATATATTTT. Its protein is CSVEELDRGPATHSGNTIYF.

In DNA, the CDR3 is TGTGCCAGCAGCTTGTATGGACAGGGGGGGGACGAGCAGTACTTC. It encodes CASSLYGQGGDEQYF. The chain combines TRBV5-4 with TRBJ2-7, with 10 bases aligning to TRBD1. The J segment lost 5 bases and the V segment lost 1 base, leaving 6 bases of the junction unmatched. Germline V gene sequence: CDR1 SGHNT, CDR2 YYREEE (reference sequence). CDR3 size: 15 residues.

The V call is TRBV15, the J call TRBJ1-4, with D uncertain. The CDR3 sequence is 13 residues long. Between the trimmed V and J ends, which lost 6 bases and 8 bases, there was a span of 13 bases. Germline loops: CDR1 LNHNV, CDR2 YYDKDF (reference sequence). DNA for the CDR3: TGTGCCACCAGGTACGGTTTTAGCGAAAAACTGTTTTTT. Translated: CATRYGFSEKLFF.

The chain links TRBV9 to TRBJ2-5, with D hard to call. V dropped 3 bases and J dropped 1 base, with 7 bases sitting between them. Germline V gene data show CDR1 as SGDLS and CDR2 as YYNGEE. The CDR3 has 13 amino acids. The CDR3 DNA reads as TGTGCCAGCAGCGGGCTAGGCCAAGAGACCCAGTACTTC. Translating gives CASSGLGQETQYF.

This clone has only one observation. Here the CDR3 DNA reads TGTGCCAGCAGTCTAACCAGCGGGGGGGTCCAAGAGACCCAGTACTTC. This gives the protein CASSLTSGGVQETQYF. The chain carries TRBV5-6 and TRBJ2-5, with 10 bases lining up with TRBD2. Losses at the gene ends were 5 bases for V and 1 base for J; bases not matched to a gene: 8. CDR3 size: 16 residues. CDR1 and CDR2 (germline): SGHDT, YYEEEE.

This clone was picked up one time. The V and J genes are TRBV27 and TRBJ2-1; 9 positions agree with TRBD2. The germline V gene has CDR1 MNHEY and CDR2 SMNVEV (reference sequence). The CDR3 loop spans 15 amino acids. Trimming took 3 bases from V and 3 from J; bases not matched to a gene: 3. The CDR3 here is CASSFERGDYNEQFF. CDR3 DNA sequence: TGTGCCAGCAGTTTCGAGCGGGGGGACTACAATGAGCAGTTCTTC.

The rearrangement joins TRBV18 to TRBJ1-3; TRBD1 matches 7 bases. Trimming at V came to 5 bases and at J to 4 bases, leaving 8 bases not matched to a gene. CDR1 KGHSH and CDR2 LQKENI come from the germline V gene. The CDR3 is made up of 15 amino acids. CDR3 DNA: TGTGCCAGCTCATCGGACAGGAGACTAGGAAACACCATATATTTT. It yields the protein CASSSDRRLGNTIYF.

This clone came up once. The chain joins TRBV4-2 to TRBJ2-7; the D gene is possibly TRBD1 (5 bases). The CDR3 spans 15 residues. V lost 4 bases and J lost 1, with 14 bases in between. Per the germline V gene, CDR1 is LGHNA and CDR2 is YNFKEQ. For the CDR3, the DNA is TGTGCCAGCAGCCGAGGTAGGGGTGTGTCCTACGAGCAGTACTTC. This sequence encodes CASSRGRGVSYEQYF.

The chain joins TRBV14 to TRBJ1-1; 10 bases fit TRBD1. In germline, CDR1 is SGHDN, CDR2 FVKESK. The ends lost 9 bases at V and 5 bases at J; junction bases unmatched: 12. The CDR3 has 15 residues. CDR3 amino acids: CARGQGVGPWTEAFF. In DNA form, the CDR3 reads TGTGCCAGAGGACAGGGGGTCGGACCGTGGACTGAAGCTTTCTTT.

The chain joins TRBV4-2 to TRBJ1-5; 7 nucleotides agree with TRBD1. The V gene end was trimmed by 3 bases and the J gene end by 4 bases; junction bases not matched to a gene: 6. The CDR3 spans 15 residues. CDR1 LGHNA and CDR2 YNFKEQ come from the germline V gene. In nucleotides, the CDR3 is TGTGCCAGCAGCCAGACGGACAGGCTTAATCAGCCCCAGCATTTT. Translating gives CASSQTDRLNQPQHF.

The chain couples TRBV4-3 to TRBJ1-2; D might be TRBD1 (5 bases). The CDR3 is made up of 18 amino acids. The germline CDR1 and CDR2 sequences are LGHNA and YSLEER. V was cut by 0 bases and J by 2 bases, with 19 bases left in between. This chain's CDR3 is CASSQEAGRASLNYGYTF. The CDR3 bases are TGCGCCAGCAGCCAAGAGGCTGGCAGGGCATCCCTCAACTATGGCTACACCTTC.

This sequence joins TRBV29-1 and TRBJ2-1; 11 positions agree with TRBD2. The CDR3 is 16 residues long. Germline values: CDR1 SQVTM, CDR2 ANQGSEA. Here the CDR3 reads CRDHGLAGGLYNEQFF. The CDR3 DNA is TGCAGGGACCACGGGCTAGCGGGGGGACTTTACAATGAGCAGTTCTTC.

CDR3 loop: CASTPERAGNTEAFF. CDR3 nucleotide sequence: TGTGCCAGCACTCCAGAAAGGGCGGGGAACACTGAAGCTTTCTTT. This chain links TRBV28 with TRBJ1-1; D ambiguous. The V gene lost 7 bases and the J gene lost 1 base, with 16 bases spanning the gap. CDR3 length equals 15 residues. Germline V gene lookup returns CDR1 MDHEN and CDR2 SYDVKM.

This chain uses TRBV7-2 with TRBJ1-6; the match to TRBD1 covers 7 bases. CDR1 and CDR2 (germline): SGHTA, FQGNSA. The V gene end was trimmed by 2 bases and the J gene end by 1 base; junction bases not matched to a gene: 8. This CDR3 has 18 residues. The CDR3 region has the DNA TGTGCCAGCAGCTTATACAGGGGAATCGCGTCCTATAATTCACCCCTCCACTTT. Translating it yields CASSLYRGIASYNSPLHF.

V and J are TRBV7-2 and TRBJ2-7, with 11 bases matching TRBD2. Trimming cost V 3 bases and J 6 bases; bases outside gene matches: 7. The germline gives CDR1 SGHTA, CDR2 FQGNSA. The length of the CDR3 is 15 residues. CDR3 protein: CASSFRLAGGREQYF. The CDR3 DNA follows: TGTGCCAGCAGCTTCCGCCTAGCGGGGGGCCGCGAGCAGTACTTC.

This chain uses TRBV29-1 with TRBJ2-7, with D unclear. This CDR3 has 13 amino acids. Trimming took 4 bases from V and 0 from J, leaving 10 bases between them. CDR1 is SQVTM, CDR2 ANQGSEA, per germline. CDR3 sequence reads: CSVVFPSSYEQYF. CDR3 nucleotides: TGCAGCGTTGTCTTTCCCAGCTCCTACGAGCAGTACTTC.

This clone has only one observation. The J gene is TRBJ2-7, the V gene TRBV2; tentatively, D is TRBD1 (6 bases). The CDR3 consists of 17 residues. The V gene's germline CDR1 is SNHLY and CDR2 FYNNEI. V was trimmed by 6 bases and J by 2 bases, leaving 23 bases between them. The CDR3 is CASRAPEQGRTPYEQYF. The CDR3 region has the DNA TGTGCCAGCAGAGCACCTGAACAGGGAAGGACACCCTACGAGCAGTACTTC. The complete variable domain, with remaining parts taken from reference TRBV2 and TRBJ2-7, reads EPEVTQTPSHQVTQMGQEVILRCVPISNHLYFYWYRQILGQKVEFLVSFYNNEISEKSEIFDDQFSVERPDGSNFTLKIRSTKLEDSAMYFCASRAPEQGRTPYEQYFGPGTRLTVT.

Comment on this clone: An end of the junction differs from the germline gene, which may be a read error. V usage is TRBV7-2 and J usage is TRBJ1-6; tentative D call: TRBD1 (5 bases). Germline assignment: CDR1 SGHTA and CDR2 FQGNSA. The CDR3 spans 18 residues. The CDR3 spells CASSYPTTGSSYNSPLHF. The DNA of the CDR3 is TGTGCCAGCAGCTACCCGACCACAGGAAGCTCCTATAATTCCCCCCTCCACTTT.

The chain joins TRBV28 to TRBJ2-2; a weak D match, TRBD2 (6 bases). V lost 6 bases to trimming and J lost 0 bases, with 14 bases between them. This CDR3 has 16 residues. Germline CDR1 is MDHEN and CDR2 is SYDVKM. In nucleotides, the CDR3 is TGTGCCAGCAGCTGTAAGACTAGGGCGAACACCGGGGAGCTGTTTTTT. It translates to CASSCKTRANTGELFF.

The rearrangement uses TRBV28 and TRBJ2-7; 11 bases are shared with TRBD1. The germline gives CDR1 MDHEN, CDR2 SYDVKM. V dropped 6 bases and J dropped 12; count of bases not matched to a gene: 10. The length of the CDR3 is 13 residues. Written as DNA, the CDR3 is TGTGCCAGCAGACCCCGGACAGGGGGCGAATTGTACTTC. Translation gives CASRPRTGGELYF.

The chain carries TRBV4-3 and TRBJ2-1; possible D gene TRBD2, 6 bases. The germline V and J ends were trimmed by 2 bases and 3 bases, with 20 bases remaining between them. Germline CDR1 LGHNA, CDR2 YSLEER. This CDR3 has 18 amino acids. The CDR3: CASSQRFRDSGFYNEQFF. CDR3 coding DNA: TGCGCCAGCAGCCAACGATTCCGGGACTCTGGGTTCTACAATGAGCAGTTCTTC.